This entry describes one T cell receptor (beta chain). Its matching antigen is unknown. A read error may produce the germline difference seen at one junction end. This entry comes from a study of cytomegalovirus exposure and HLA in healthy donors. As for the study in general: A prior study identified 117 million unique TCR beta sequences from about 180 million T cells.

Unrecorded immune exposure was likely among donors, who were nominally healthy when sampled. CDR3 length: 13 residues. Germline values: CDR1 SSHAT, CDR2 FNYEAQ (reference sequence). The PCR ran on 60 Vbeta and 13 Jbeta primers. The assay was immunoSEQ multiplex PCR, and TCRdb's table has in-frame clones only and misses some. The sample lists about 160,000 clones, roughly 87% occurring once. Findings and limits, study-wide: Most observed TCR sequences were rare, whereas some public TCRs were detected in many donors.

Source material: PBMCs. The V call is TRBV7-7, the J call TRBJ2-2; 7 nucleotides line up with TRBD1. This TCR was sampled from a girl aged 5-17 years in good health and CMV-seropositive. CDR3: CASSPDRAGELFF. CDR3 sequence (DNA): TGTGCTAGCAGCCCCGACAGGGCCGGGGAGCTGTTTTTT.